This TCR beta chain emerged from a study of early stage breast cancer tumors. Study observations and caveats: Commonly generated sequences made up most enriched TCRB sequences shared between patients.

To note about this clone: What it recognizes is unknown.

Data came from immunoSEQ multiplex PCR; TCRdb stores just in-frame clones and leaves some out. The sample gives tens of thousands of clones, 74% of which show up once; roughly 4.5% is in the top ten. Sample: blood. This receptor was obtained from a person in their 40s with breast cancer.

The CDR3 DNA reads TGTGCCTGGAGTGAACTAGCGGCGTACAATGAGCAGTTCTTC. The encoded protein is CAWSELAAYNEQFF. The chain combines TRBV30 with TRBJ2-1, with 8 bases fitting TRBD2. The CDR3 is made up of 14 amino acids. V lost 1 base, J lost 4 bases, and 3 bases stayed unmatched. Per the germline V gene, CDR1 is GTSNPN and CDR2 is SVGIG (reference sequence).